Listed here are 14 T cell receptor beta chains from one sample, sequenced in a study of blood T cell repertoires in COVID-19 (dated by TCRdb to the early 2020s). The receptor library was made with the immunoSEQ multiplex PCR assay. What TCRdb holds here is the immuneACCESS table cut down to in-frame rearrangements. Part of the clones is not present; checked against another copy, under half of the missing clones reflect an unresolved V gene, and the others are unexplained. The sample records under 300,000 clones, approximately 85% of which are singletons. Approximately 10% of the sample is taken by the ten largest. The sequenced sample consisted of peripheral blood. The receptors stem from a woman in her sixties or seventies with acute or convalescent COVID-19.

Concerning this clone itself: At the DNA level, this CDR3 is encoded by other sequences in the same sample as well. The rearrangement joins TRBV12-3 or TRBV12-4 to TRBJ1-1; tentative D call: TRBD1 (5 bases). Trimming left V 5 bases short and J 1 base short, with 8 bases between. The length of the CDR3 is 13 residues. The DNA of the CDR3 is TGTGCCAGCAGTCCCGGGGGGAACACTGAAGCTTTCTTT. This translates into CASSPGGNTEAFF.

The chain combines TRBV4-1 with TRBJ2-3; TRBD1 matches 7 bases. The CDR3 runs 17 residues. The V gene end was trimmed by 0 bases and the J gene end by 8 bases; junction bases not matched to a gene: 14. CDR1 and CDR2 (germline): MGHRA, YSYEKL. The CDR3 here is CASSQDRGRGDPGTQYF. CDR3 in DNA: TGCGCCAGCAGCCAAGATAGGGGGCGCGGAGACCCCGGTACGCAGTATTTT.

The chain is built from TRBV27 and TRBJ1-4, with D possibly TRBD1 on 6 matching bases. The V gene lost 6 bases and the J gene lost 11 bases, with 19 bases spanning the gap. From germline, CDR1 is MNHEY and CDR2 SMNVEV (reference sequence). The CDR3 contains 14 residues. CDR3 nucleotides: TGTGCCAGCAGCCCAGAGTGGACAGTGGGGAAACTGTTTTTT. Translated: CASSPEWTVGKLFF.

The CDR3 loop is CASGEGTQYF. The DNA for the CDR3 is TGTGCCAGTGGAGAGGGAACCCAGTACTTC. The V and J genes are TRBV19 and TRBJ2-5; D possibly corresponds to TRBD2 (5 bases). This CDR3 has 10 amino acids. CDR1 is LNHDA and CDR2 is SQIVND in the germline V gene (reference sequence). Trimming pared 8 bases from V and 8 bases from J, leaving 9 bases between.

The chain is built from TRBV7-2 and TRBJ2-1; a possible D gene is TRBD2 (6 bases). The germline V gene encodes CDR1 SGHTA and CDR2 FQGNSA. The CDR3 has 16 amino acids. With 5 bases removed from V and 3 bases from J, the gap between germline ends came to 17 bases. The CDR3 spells CASSLRAGPGYNEQFF. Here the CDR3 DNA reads TGTGCCAGCAGCCTCCGGGCGGGACCAGGCTACAATGAGCAGTTCTTC.

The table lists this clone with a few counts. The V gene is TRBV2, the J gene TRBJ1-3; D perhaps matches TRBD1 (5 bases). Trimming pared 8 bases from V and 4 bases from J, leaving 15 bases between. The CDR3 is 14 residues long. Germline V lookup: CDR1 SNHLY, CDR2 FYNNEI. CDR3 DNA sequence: TGTGCCAGCTCTGCGGGGACTTCCGGAAACACCATATATTTT. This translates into CASSAGTSGNTIYF.

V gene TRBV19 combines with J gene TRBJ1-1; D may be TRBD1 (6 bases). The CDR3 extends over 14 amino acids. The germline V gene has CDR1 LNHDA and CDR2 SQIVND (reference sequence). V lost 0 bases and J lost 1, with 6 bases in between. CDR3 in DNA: TGTGCCAGTAGTATAGAGGACAGGAACACTGAAGCTTTCTTT. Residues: CASSIEDRNTEAFF.

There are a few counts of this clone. The CDR3 reads CAWGRRGSYNSPLHF. As DNA, the CDR3 is TGTGCCTGGGGGCGGCGGGGCTCCTATAATTCACCCCTCCACTTT. This chain links TRBV30 with TRBJ1-6; D gene ambiguous. V dropped 5 bases and J dropped 0 bases, with 11 bases sitting between them. The CDR3 length is 15 residues. Germline-derived CDR1 and CDR2 are GTSNPN and SVGIG (reference sequence).

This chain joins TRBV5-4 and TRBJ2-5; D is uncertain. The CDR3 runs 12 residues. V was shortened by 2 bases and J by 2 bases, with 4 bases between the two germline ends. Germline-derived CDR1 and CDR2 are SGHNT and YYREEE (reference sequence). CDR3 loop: CASSFAQETQYF. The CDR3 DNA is TGTGCCAGCAGCTTCGCGCAAGAGACCCAGTACTTC.

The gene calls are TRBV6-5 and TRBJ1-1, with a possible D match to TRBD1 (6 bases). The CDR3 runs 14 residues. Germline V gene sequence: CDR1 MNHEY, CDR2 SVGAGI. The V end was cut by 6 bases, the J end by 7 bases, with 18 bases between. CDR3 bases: TGTGCCAGCAGCTCTCCCCGCACAGGGTTTGAAGCTTTCTTT. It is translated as CASSSPRTGFEAFF.

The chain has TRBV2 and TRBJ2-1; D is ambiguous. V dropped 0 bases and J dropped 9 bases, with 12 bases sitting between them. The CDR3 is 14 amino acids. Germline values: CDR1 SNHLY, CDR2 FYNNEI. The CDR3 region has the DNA TGTGCCAGCAGTGAAGCGCTTACGGTCGGTGAGCAGTTCTTC. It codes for CASSEALTVGEQFF.

CDR3 coding DNA: TGTGCCAGCAGCCCAGGGACAGGATATGTCTATGGCTACACCTTC. It yields the protein CASSPGTGYVYGYTF. V and J are TRBV7-9 and TRBJ1-2, with TRBD1 matching over 8 bases. CDR1 is SEHNR, CDR2 FQNEAQ, per germline (reference sequence). After removal of 5 bases from V and 4 bases from J, the junction contained 9 bases not matched to a gene. The CDR3 is made up of 15 amino acids.

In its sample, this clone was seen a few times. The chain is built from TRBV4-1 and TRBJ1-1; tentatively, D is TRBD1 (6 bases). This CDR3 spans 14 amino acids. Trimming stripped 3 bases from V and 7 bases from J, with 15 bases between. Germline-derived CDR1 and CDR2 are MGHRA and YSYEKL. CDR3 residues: CASSQVLTGGEAFF. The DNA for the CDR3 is TGCGCCAGCAGCCAGGTTTTGACAGGTGGTGAAGCTTTCTTT.

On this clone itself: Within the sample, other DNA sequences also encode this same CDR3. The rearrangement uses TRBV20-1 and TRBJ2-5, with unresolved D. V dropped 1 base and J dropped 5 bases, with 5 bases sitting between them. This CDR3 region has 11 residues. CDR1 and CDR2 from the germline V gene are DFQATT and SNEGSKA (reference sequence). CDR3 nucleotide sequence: TGCAGTGCTAGAGGAGAGGAGACCCAGTACTTC. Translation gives CSARGEETQYF.